These 9 T cell receptor beta chains were sequenced from one sample in a study of blood T cell repertoires in COVID-19. Method: immunoSEQ multiplex PCR; TCRdb's copy keeps in-frame clones and lacks some. The table has more than 80,000 clones, 70% to 90% seen once; the top ten hold 1.5% to 2%. The sample comprised peripheral blood. The source is an older man with acute or convalescent COVID-19.

This sequence joins TRBV6-5 and TRBJ1-3; no reliable D call. The CDR3 is made up of 15 amino acids. The V end was cut by 6 bases, the J end by 0 bases, with 12 bases between. From germline, CDR1 is MNHEY and CDR2 SVGAGI. The CDR3 bases are TGTGCCAGCAGCATGACATCCGGCTCTGGAAACACCATATATTTT. It yields the protein CASSMTSGSGNTIYF.

This clone showed up just once. V gene TRBV6-1 combines with J gene TRBJ2-2; no clear D gene. The CDR3 runs to 14 residues. The ends were cut back, 2 bases at V and 4 bases at J, with 8 bases in the middle. Germline CDR1 MNHNS, CDR2 SASEGT. The CDR3 sequence is CASSEIAVTGELFF. CDR3 coding DNA: TGTGCCAGCAGTGAAATCGCAGTCACCGGGGAGCTGTTTTTT.

The chain joins TRBV10-3 to TRBJ2-2; a weak D match, TRBD2 (6 bases). The V and J ends lost 4 bases and 3 bases respectively, with 15 bases between them. Germline CDR1 and CDR2: ENHRY and SYGVKD. There are 16 residues in the CDR3. The CDR3: CAISATSPGDTGELFF. The CDR3 DNA follows: TGTGCCATCAGTGCAACTAGCCCCGGGGACACCGGGGAGCTGTTTTTT.

The CDR3 loop is CASSLTGMSNQPQHF. CDR3 sequence (DNA): TGCGCCAGCAGCTTGACAGGGATGAGCAATCAGCCCCAGCATTTT. V usage is TRBV5-1 and J usage is TRBJ1-5; D possibly corresponds to TRBD1 (6 bases). Trimming took 1 base from V and 1 from J, leaving 9 bases between them. This CDR3 contains 15 residues. Germline loops: CDR1 SGHRS, CDR2 YFSETQ.

The V gene is TRBV19, the J gene TRBJ2-5; 7 bases match TRBD1. Looked up from germline, CDR1 is LNHDA and CDR2 is SQIVND (reference sequence). V shed 5 bases and J 4 bases; nucleotides not matched to a gene: 10. This CDR3 is built from 15 residues. As DNA, the CDR3 is TGTGCCAGTAGTTCCCACAGGGGCGGAGGAGAGACCCAGTACTTC. The encoded protein is CASSSHRGGGETQYF.

This chain links TRBV29-1 with TRBJ1-2; D possibly corresponds to TRBD1 (5 bases). This CDR3 comprises 11 residues. Germline V gene lookup returns CDR1 SQVTM and CDR2 ANQGSEA. V was clipped by 6 bases and J by 4 bases, with 9 bases between them. The CDR3 region has the DNA TGCAGCGTAAGGACAAGCTATGGCTACACCTTC. Its translation: CSVRTSYGYTF.

The rearrangement joins TRBV6-5 to TRBJ1-3, with no clear D. CDR3 length: 16 residues. Looked up from germline, CDR1 is MNHEY and CDR2 is SVGAGI. Trimming removed 3 bases at V and 3 bases at J, with 15 bases between. The CDR3 sequence is CASSYFQPGSGNTIYF. CDR3 nucleotides: TGTGCCAGCAGTTATTTTCAGCCGGGAAGTGGAAACACCATATATTTT.

Details on this clone: Other DNA sequences within the sample encode an identical CDR3. The chain links TRBV5-4 to TRBJ2-3, with 10 positions matching TRBD2. Germline V gene data show CDR1 as SGHNT and CDR2 as YYREEE (reference sequence). This CDR3 contains 15 residues. The trim removed 4 bases at V and 4 bases at J, leaving 6 bases unmatched. The DNA for the CDR3 is TGTGCCAGCAGCCGCGGGACTAGCGACGCAGATACGCAGTATTTT. Amino acid sequence: CASSRGTSDADTQYF.

The rearrangement uses TRBV28 and TRBJ1-2, with D unresolved. CDR3 length: 16 amino acids. Trimming pared 5 bases from V and 1 base from J, leaving 17 bases between. The germline CDR1 and CDR2 sequences are MDHEN and SYDVKM. CDR3 in amino acids: CASSTSGRVLNYGYTF. CDR3 coding DNA: TGTGCCAGCAGTACCTCGGGAAGGGTGCTTAACTATGGCTACACCTTC.